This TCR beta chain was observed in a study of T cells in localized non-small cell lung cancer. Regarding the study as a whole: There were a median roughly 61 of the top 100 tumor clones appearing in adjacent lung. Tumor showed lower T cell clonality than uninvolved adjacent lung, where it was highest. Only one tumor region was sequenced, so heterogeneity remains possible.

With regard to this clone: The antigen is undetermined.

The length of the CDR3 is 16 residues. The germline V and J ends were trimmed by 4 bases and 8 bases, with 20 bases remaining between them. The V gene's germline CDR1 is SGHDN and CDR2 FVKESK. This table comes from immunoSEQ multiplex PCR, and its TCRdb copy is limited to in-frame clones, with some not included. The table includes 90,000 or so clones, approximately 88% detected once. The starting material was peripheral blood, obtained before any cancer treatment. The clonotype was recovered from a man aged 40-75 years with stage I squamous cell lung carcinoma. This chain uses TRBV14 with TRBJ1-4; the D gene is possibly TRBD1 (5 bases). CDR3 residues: CASSRGGAWHSEKLFF. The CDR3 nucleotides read TGTGCCAGCAGCCGTGGAGGGGCATGGCATTCGGAAAAACTGTTTTTT.